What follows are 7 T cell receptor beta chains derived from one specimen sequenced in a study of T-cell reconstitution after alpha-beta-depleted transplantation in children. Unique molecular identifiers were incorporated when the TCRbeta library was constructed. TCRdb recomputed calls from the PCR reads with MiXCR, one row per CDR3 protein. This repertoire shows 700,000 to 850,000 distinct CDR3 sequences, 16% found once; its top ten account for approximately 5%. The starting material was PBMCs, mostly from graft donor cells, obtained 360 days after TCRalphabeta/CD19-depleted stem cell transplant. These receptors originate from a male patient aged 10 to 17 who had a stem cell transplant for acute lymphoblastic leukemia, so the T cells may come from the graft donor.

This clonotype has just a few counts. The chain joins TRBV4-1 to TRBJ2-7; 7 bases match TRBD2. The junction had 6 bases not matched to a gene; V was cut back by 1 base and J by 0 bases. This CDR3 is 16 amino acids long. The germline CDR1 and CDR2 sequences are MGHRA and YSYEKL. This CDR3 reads CASSQVGGTISYEQYF. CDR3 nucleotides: TGCGCCAGCAGCCAAGTGGGGGGGACTATCTCCTACGAGCAGTACTTC.

As DNA, the CDR3 is TGCGCCAGCACGTCATCTCGGGGGAATGACTACACCTTC. Translating it yields CASTSSRGNDYTF. This chain uses TRBV5-1 with TRBJ1-2; D might be TRBD1 (5 bases). The V end was cut by 6 bases, the J end by 10 bases, with 19 bases between. The CDR3 extends over 13 amino acids. Germline V gene data show CDR1 as SGHRS and CDR2 as YFSETQ.

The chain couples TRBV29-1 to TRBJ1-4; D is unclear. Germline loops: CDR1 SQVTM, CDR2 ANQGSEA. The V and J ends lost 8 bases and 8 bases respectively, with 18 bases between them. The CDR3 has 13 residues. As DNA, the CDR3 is TGCAGCACAATCAGCGGGCTGGAGGAAAAACTGTTTTTT. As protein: CSTISGLEEKLFF.

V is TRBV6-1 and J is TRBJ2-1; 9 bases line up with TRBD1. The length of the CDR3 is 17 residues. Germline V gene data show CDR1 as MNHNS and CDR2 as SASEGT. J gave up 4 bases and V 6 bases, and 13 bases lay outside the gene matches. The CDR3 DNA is TGTGCCAGCAGCCCAAGCCTAAAGGACAGGGGATACAATGAGCAGTTCTTC. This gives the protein CASSPSLKDRGYNEQFF.

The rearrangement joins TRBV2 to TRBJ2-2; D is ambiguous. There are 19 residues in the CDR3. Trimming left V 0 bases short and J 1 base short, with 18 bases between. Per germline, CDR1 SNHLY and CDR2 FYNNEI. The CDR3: CASSEALITWMGNTGELFF. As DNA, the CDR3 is TGTGCCAGCAGTGAAGCTCTGATAACCTGGATGGGGAACACCGGGGAGCTGTTTTTT.

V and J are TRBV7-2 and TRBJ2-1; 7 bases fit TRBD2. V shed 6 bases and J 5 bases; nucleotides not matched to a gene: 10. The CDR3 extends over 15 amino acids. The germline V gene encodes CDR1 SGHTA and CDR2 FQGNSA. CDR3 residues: CASSQSTGGNNEQFF. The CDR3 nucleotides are TGTGCCAGCAGTCAGTCGACCGGGGGGAACAATGAGCAGTTCTTC.

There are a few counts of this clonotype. The CDR3 spells CASTALPRQGVTGELFF. The CDR3 nucleotides read TGCGCCAGCACCGCACTGCCGCGACAGGGGGTTACCGGGGAGCTGTTTTTT. The rearrangement uses TRBV5-1 and TRBJ2-2, with TRBD1 matching over 9 bases. Germline CDR1 SGHRS, CDR2 YFSETQ. Losses at the gene ends were 6 bases for V and 5 bases for J; bases not matched to a gene: 14. This CDR3 contains 17 residues.